Described below is a single TCR beta chain sequence and its context. The antigen remains unidentified. This record belongs to a study of CD8 T cells in ankylosing spondylitis. Findings and caveats of the study: There was a TCR beta motif, made of roughly eight highly homologous variants, that appeared characteristic of ankylosing spondylitis blood.

TCRdb analysed the 5' RACE reads with MiXCR anew, one entry per CDR3 protein. The sample has approximately 200,000 distinct CDR3 sequences, about an eighth seen once. V was cut by 8 bases and J by 4 bases, with 17 bases left in between. From germline, CDR1 is MNHNS and CDR2 SASEGT. The CDR3 has 14 residues. Sequencing used blood, either unsorted or a sorted T cell fraction (not recorded which). The chain joins TRBV6-1 to TRBJ1-2, with D hard to call. The TCR sequence derives from a female donor with ankylosing spondylitis or in good health (not recorded which). CDR3 loop: CASSGSQAPYGYTF. The DNA of the CDR3 is TGTGCCAGCTCGGGCAGCCAAGCCCCCTATGGCTACACCTTC.